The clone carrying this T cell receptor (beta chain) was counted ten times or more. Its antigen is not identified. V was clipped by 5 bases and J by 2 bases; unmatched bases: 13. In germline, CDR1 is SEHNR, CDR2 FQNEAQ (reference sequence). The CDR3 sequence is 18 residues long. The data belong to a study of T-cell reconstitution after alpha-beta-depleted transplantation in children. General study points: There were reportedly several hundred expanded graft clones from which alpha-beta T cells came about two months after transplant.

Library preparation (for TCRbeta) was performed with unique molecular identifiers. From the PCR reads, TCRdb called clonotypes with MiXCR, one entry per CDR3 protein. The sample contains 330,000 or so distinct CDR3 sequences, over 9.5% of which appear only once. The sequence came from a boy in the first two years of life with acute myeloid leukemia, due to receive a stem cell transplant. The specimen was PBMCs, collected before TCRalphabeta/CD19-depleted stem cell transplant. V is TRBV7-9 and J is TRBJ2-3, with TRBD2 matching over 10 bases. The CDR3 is CASSDYGLAGEDTDTQYF. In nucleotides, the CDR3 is TGTGCCAGCAGCGACTATGGCCTAGCGGGAGAGGACACAGATACGCAGTATTTT.